This T cell receptor (beta chain) was obtained from a study of tissue T cells after allogeneic stem cell transplantation. Details on this clone: Gene names are mouse gene names. The read ends 1 residue shy of where the CDR3 ends; the end is completed using the germline J gene.

Assay used: immunoSEQ multiplex PCR; TCRdb lists only in-frame clones, some missing. Of 2,500 to 3,500 clones detected, around 45% appear once; the ten largest clones hold around 28%. This CDR3 spans 11 amino acids. Germline loops: CDR1 SNHLY, CDR2 FYNGKV (reference sequence). Trimming shortened V by 2 bases and J by 6 bases, and 4 bases separated the two germline ends. Time point described: mouse harvest day 14 after allogeneic transplant. Each mouse received 10^7 T-cell-depleted marrow cells plus 10^6 splenic CD5+ T cells by tail vein. Tissues came from B6→BALB/c major-mismatch GVHD mice at day 7 or 14.

This sequence was found in a female BALB/c mouse given C57BL/6 T cells with graft-versus-host disease after an allogeneic hematopoietic cell transplant. The chain has TRBV3 and TRBJ1-1; D not resolved. Sequencing was carried out using lymph node tissue. The sequenced CDR3 bases are TGTGCCAGCAGCTTATCAGCAGAAGTCTTC. It codes for CASSLSAEVF. The full CDR3 sequence reads CASSLSAEVFF.